These 19 T cell receptor beta chains originate from one sample sequenced in a study of CD8 T cells in ankylosing spondylitis. Study-level points and caveats: A motif of 8 or 9 highly homologous TCR beta variants was seen as apparently characteristic of ankylosing spondylitis blood.

Their antigens are not known. TCRdb analysed the 5' RACE reads with MiXCR anew, one entry per CDR3 protein. The table includes fewer than 450,000 distinct CDR3 sequences, roughly 18% detected once. What was sequenced was blood, either unsorted or a sorted T cell fraction (not recorded which). These receptors all come from a male donor with ankylosing spondylitis.

The chain carries TRBV12-3 or TRBV12-4 and TRBJ2-7, with D unclear. The V end was cut by 0 bases, the J end by 3 bases, with 15 bases between. This CDR3 contains 16 residues. CDR3 loop: CASSLALDGTLYEQYF. The DNA for the CDR3 is TGTGCCAGCAGTTTAGCGCTGGACGGAACACTCTACGAGCAGTACTTC.

This clonotype turned up a few times. This chain uses TRBV20-1 with TRBJ1-2; 7 bases map to TRBD1. The V segment lost 1 base and the J segment 3 bases; nucleotides outside the gene matches: 5. The CDR3 contains 14 residues. Germline V gives CDR1 DFQATT, CDR2 SNEGSKA (reference sequence). The CDR3 DNA is TGCAGTGCTAGAGCCTGGGGACAGCACTATGGCTACACCTTC. Translation: CSARAWGQHYGYTF.

Only a few counts were recorded for this clonotype. The V call is TRBV7-9, the J call TRBJ1-3; 7 bases line up with TRBD1. The V gene's germline CDR1 is SEHNR and CDR2 FQNEAQ (reference sequence). The CDR3 length is 16 residues. V shed 5 bases, J shed 0 bases, and the junction held 7 bases outside the gene matches. The CDR3 spells CASSPAGTASGNTIYF. The CDR3 DNA is TGTGCCAGCAGCCCCGCCGGGACAGCCTCTGGAAACACCATATATTTT.

The J gene is TRBJ2-1, the V gene TRBV11-2; tentative D call: TRBD1 (5 bases). The germline V and J ends were trimmed by 2 bases and 1 base, with 9 bases remaining between them. Germline V lookup: CDR1 SGHAT, CDR2 FQNNGV. This CDR3 is built from 15 residues. The CDR3 nucleotides read TGTGCCAGCAGCTTAAGAGACAGATCCTACAATGAGCAGTTCTTC. It encodes CASSLRDRSYNEQFF.

V is TRBV19 and J is TRBJ1-2; D is undetermined. CDR3 size: 14 residues. The germline V gene encodes CDR1 LNHDA and CDR2 SQIVND (reference sequence). Deletions cut 7 bases from V and 2 bases from J, with 14 bases between. The DNA for the CDR3 is TGTGCCAGTACTACGGGAGTCCGGAACTATGGCTACACCTTC. This translates into CASTTGVRNYGYTF.

The chain joins TRBV20-1 to TRBJ2-5; D remains ambiguous. The CDR3 length is 12 residues. Germline V gene sequence: CDR1 DFQATT, CDR2 SNEGSKA (reference sequence). The ends were cut back, 0 bases at V and 4 bases at J, with 6 bases in the middle. Written as DNA, the CDR3 is TGCAGTGCTAGAGATTGGGGAGAGACCCAGTACTTC. Protein product: CSARDWGETQYF.

This clonotype was counted only a few times. This rearrangement joins TRBV10-2 to TRBJ1-6, with D uncertain. V gave up 9 bases and J gave up 0 bases, with 24 bases separating them. Germline CDR1 WSHSY, CDR2 SAAADI. CDR3 length equals 19 residues. CDR3 amino acids: CARIHREDVSGSYNSPLHF. The CDR3 bases are TGCGCCAGAATCCACCGGGAAGACGTGAGCGGCTCCTATAATTCACCCCTCCACTTT.

V is TRBV5-5 and J is TRBJ2-7; 7 bases map to TRBD1. After removal of 4 bases from V and 3 bases from J, the junction contained 10 bases not matched to a gene. The CDR3 is 15 residues long. Germline loops: CDR1 SGHKS, CDR2 YYEKEE (reference sequence). CDR3 in amino acids: CASSPGQTPRYEQYF. DNA of the CDR3: TGTGCCAGCAGCCCGGGACAGACGCCGCGCTACGAGCAGTACTTC.

This clonotype was detected ten times or more. The chain employs TRBV6-5 and TRBJ2-1, with D hard to call. V was shortened by 5 bases and J by 9 bases, with 11 bases between the two germline ends. There are 12 residues in the CDR3. Germline V lookup: CDR1 MNHEY, CDR2 SVGAGI. The CDR3 coding sequence is TGTGCCAGCAGTACCTTTGTGGGTGAGCAGTTCTTC. This sequence encodes CASSTFVGEQFF.

V usage is TRBV7-9 and J usage is TRBJ1-5; D is unresolved. The germline V gene encodes CDR1 SEHNR and CDR2 FQNEAQ (reference sequence). Trimming took 2 bases from V and 3 from J, leaving 8 bases between them. The CDR3 covers 14 residues. CDR3 DNA: TGTGCCAGCAGCTTAACAGTAACCAATCAGCCCCAGCATTTT. It translates to CASSLTVTNQPQHF.

The chain combines TRBV4-1 with TRBJ1-3; D is ambiguous. Between the trimmed V and J ends, which lost 4 bases and 0 bases, there was a span of 13 bases. Germline values: CDR1 MGHRA, CDR2 YSYEKL. The CDR3 has 16 amino acids. The CDR3, as DNA: TGCGCCAGCAGCCCGCCCCCCCGGGTCTCTGGAAACACCATATATTTT. Amino acid sequence: CASSPPPRVSGNTIYF.

The chain couples TRBV20-1 to TRBJ2-7; either TRBD1 or TRBD2 may supply D (5 bases each). CDR3 length: 14 residues. The V gene lost 1 base and the J gene lost 7 bases, with 17 bases spanning the gap. Per germline, CDR1 DFQATT and CDR2 SNEGSKA (reference sequence). The CDR3 DNA is TGCAGTGCTAGAGTGGGGACGGGGCCGGGGGAGCAGTACTTC. Encoded protein: CSARVGTGPGEQYF.

The chain is built from TRBV2 and TRBJ1-2; D call uncertain. Deletions cut 7 bases from V and 5 bases from J, with 8 bases between. The CDR3 has 11 residues. CDR1 is SNHLY, CDR2 FYNNEI, per germline. The CDR3 nucleotides read TGTGCCAGCACAATTCAATATGGCTACACCTTC. Its translation: CASTIQYGYTF.

This clonotype was detected only a few times. The chain combines TRBV18 with TRBJ1-1; D possibly corresponds to TRBD1 (6 bases). CDR3 size: 16 residues. V gave up 4 bases and J gave up 1 base, with 16 bases separating them. Germline CDR1 is KGHSH and CDR2 is LQKENI. The CDR3 bases are TGTGCCAGCTCACAAAGCGCCGGGGGGGCGAACACTGAAGCTTTCTTT. Amino acids: CASSQSAGGANTEAFF.

The chain links TRBV12-3 or TRBV12-4 to TRBJ2-2, with 8 bases lining up with TRBD2. J gave up 1 base and V 4 bases, and 2 bases lay outside the gene matches. CDR3 length equals 15 residues. In DNA form, the CDR3 reads TGTGCCAGCAGTTACGGGACTAGGAACACCGGGGAGCTGTTTTTT. It codes for CASSYGTRNTGELFF.

This clonotype has just a few counts. The CDR3 DNA follows: TGCAGTGCTAGAGCTAGCGGGAGAGTGGGAACCGGGGAGCTGTTTTTT. It codes for CSARASGRVGTGELFF. This sequence joins TRBV20-1 and TRBJ2-2, with 10 bases matching TRBD2. The CDR3 loop spans 16 amino acids. V lost 1 base and J lost 5; bases outside the gene matches: 7. CDR1 DFQATT and CDR2 SNEGSKA come from the germline V gene (reference sequence).

This clonotype turned up a few times. Sequence at one end of the junction differs from germline and may be a read error. The chain has TRBV5-1 and TRBJ1-2, with TRBD1 matching 8 bases. The CDR3 contains 13 residues. Germline V gene lookup returns CDR1 SGHRS and CDR2 YFSETQ. The CDR3: CASRLDRDYGYTF. The CDR3 bases are TGCGCCAGCAGATTGGACAGGGACTATGGCTACACCTTC.

The sample holds a few counts of this clonotype. The rearrangement uses TRBV4-2 and TRBJ1-5; D gene unclear. With 4 bases removed from V and 2 bases from J, the gap between germline ends came to 21 bases. Germline V gene sequence: CDR1 LGHNA, CDR2 YNFKEQ. The CDR3 contains 18 residues. The CDR3 protein is CASSRQAKTTTGNQPQHF. CDR3 bases: TGTGCCAGCAGCCGCCAAGCAAAGACTACGACGGGCAATCAGCCCCAGCATTTT.

The chain has TRBV20-1 and TRBJ1-6; TRBD1 might be the D (5 bases). In germline, CDR1 is DFQATT, CDR2 SNEGSKA (reference sequence). V lost 0 bases and J lost 5, with 11 bases in between. CDR3 length equals 15 residues. This CDR3 reads CSARDAGNHNSPLHF. The DNA of the CDR3 is TGCAGTGCTAGAGATGCAGGGAACCATAATTCACCCCTCCACTTT.